Shown below are 3 T cell receptor beta chains from a single sample sequenced in a study of patients and donors after allogeneic stem cell transplantation (dated by TCRdb to about 2020). Receptor amplification or capture employed RT-PCR. For sequencing, a NextSeq 550 was employed. The public reads were reprocessed in TCRdb via fastp at Q25 and MiXCR, keeping in-frame beta chains. Here each entry gathers all rows of one CDR3 protein and keeps the most common genes and DNA. The sample data list roughly 880,000 distinct CDR3 sequences, and approximately 19% of these were observed just once. The ten largest clones represent 5% to 6.5% of the sample. The material sequenced was blood, either unsorted or a sorted T cell fraction (not recorded which). The receptors were gathered from a human donor who was either an allogeneic HSCT recipient or a stem cell or donor lymphocyte infusion donor (not recorded which). It is not recorded whose cells these are; they may come from a transplant donor.

This clonotype was seen more than once but under ten times. The rearrangement uses TRBV7-3 and TRBJ2-3; 9 bases line up with TRBD2. Per the germline V gene, CDR1 is SGHTA and CDR2 is FQGTGA. J lost 5 bases, V lost 2 bases, and 8 bases had no gene match. The CDR3 contains 16 residues. The CDR3: CASSLSAGGQRDTQYF. The CDR3 DNA is TGTGCCAGCAGCTTATCAGCGGGGGGCCAGAGAGATACGCAGTATTTT.

A single count supports this clonotype. This sequence joins TRBV20-1 and TRBJ2-1; TRBD2 aligns across 9 bases. CDR1 and CDR2 (germline): DFQATT, SNEGSKA (reference sequence). The CDR3 is made up of 13 amino acids. The CDR3 is CRGDWAGGYEQFF. DNA of the CDR3: TGCAGGGGCGACTGGGCGGGGGGGTATGAGCAGTTCTTC.

There are a few counts of this clonotype. This sequence joins TRBV11-2 and TRBJ1-1, with TRBD1 as a possible D gene (5 bases). Per germline, CDR1 SGHAT and CDR2 FQNNGV. V was pared by 6 bases and J by 6 bases, with 23 bases between. CDR3 length: 16 amino acids. CDR3 sequence reads: CASRPTWAGQAAEAFF. The CDR3, as DNA: TGTGCCAGCAGGCCTACGTGGGCGGGGCAAGCGGCTGAAGCTTTCTTT.